This TCR beta chain was recovered during a study of siplizumab effects on memory and regulatory T cells. Only in-frame clones appear in the TCRdb table, and some are missing; sequencing was by immunoSEQ multiplex PCR. The sample consists of about 91,000 clones, 95% to 97% of them appearing once. V gave up 5 bases and J gave up 6 bases, with 19 bases separating them. The CDR3 sequence is 15 residues long. CDR1 SNHLY and CDR2 FYNNEI come from the germline V gene. This receptor was identified in a human donor in good health. The rearrangement joins TRBV2 to TRBJ2-5, with D uncertain. Sequenced: naive CD4+ T cells sorted from blood. The CDR3 reads CASSFNSPPGKTQYF. The CDR3 DNA is TGTGCCAGCAGTTTCAATTCACCGCCTGGGAAGACCCAGTACTTC.